Presented here are 16 T cell receptor beta chains from one specimen sequenced in a study of blood T cell repertoires in COVID-19. Only in-frame clones appear in the TCRdb table, and some are missing; sequencing was by immunoSEQ multiplex PCR. The sample has around 470,000 clones, less than 95% seen once. The specimen was PBMCs or T cells enriched from blood (not recorded which). These receptors all stem from a man aged 18-30 years who had recovered from COVID-19.

There are a few counts of this clone. J is TRBJ1-2 and V is TRBV29-1, with a weak D call TRBD1 (5 bases). The CDR3 length is 11 residues. V lost 7 bases and J lost 8, with 14 bases in between. Germline loops: CDR1 SQVTM, CDR2 ANQGSEA. The CDR3 DNA is TGCAGCGCGGAAGGGGCTGCCGGCTACACCTTC. Translation: CSAEGAAGYTF.

The chain employs TRBV28 and TRBJ1-4; D gene ambiguous. The CDR3 contains 14 residues. V shed 5 bases and J shed 8 bases, with 15 bases lying between them. The germline V gene encodes CDR1 MDHEN and CDR2 SYDVKM. CDR3 region: CASSDGPAGEKLFF. The CDR3 DNA reads as TGTGCCAGCAGTGACGGCCCTGCCGGGGAAAAACTGTTTTTT.

As DNA, the CDR3 is TGTGCCAGCAGTTTCGGACAGGCCTCTCCTGAAGCTTTCTTT. Translation gives CASSFGQASPEAFF. The chain links TRBV27 to TRBJ1-1; 7 positions agree with TRBD1. There are 14 residues in the CDR3. Germline V lookup: CDR1 MNHEY, CDR2 SMNVEV (reference sequence). With 3 bases clipped from V and 6 bases from J, the junction kept 7 bases outside the gene matches.

This clone appeared a single time. For the CDR3, the DNA is TGTGCCAGCAGTAGGCGGACAGCTCTAAATGAAAAACTGTTTTTT. As protein: CASSRRTALNEKLFF. This sequence joins TRBV28 and TRBJ1-4; maybe TRBD1 (6 bases). The V and J ends lost 5 bases and 5 bases respectively, with 15 bases between them. The CDR3 contains 15 residues. Per germline, CDR1 MDHEN and CDR2 SYDVKM.

V is TRBV7-3 and J is TRBJ2-3; 12 bases agree with TRBD2. This CDR3 region has 16 residues. Trimming removed 5 bases from V and 4 bases from J; junction bases left unmatched: 7. Germline-derived CDR1 and CDR2 are SGHTA and FQGTGA. As DNA, the CDR3 is TGTGCCAGCAGCCCAGGACTAGCGGGATCGGCAGATACGCAGTATTTT. Translated, it gives CASSPGLAGSADTQYF.

This clone was seen a handful of times. The chain is built from TRBV3-1 (or the pseudogene TRBV3-2) and TRBJ2-5; D unresolved. V shed 1 base and J shed 5 bases, with 8 bases lying between them. Per germline, CDR1 LGHDT and CDR2 YNNKEL (reference sequence). CDR3 length: 13 residues. CDR3 protein: CASSQARRETQYF. The CDR3 DNA sequence: TGTGCCAGCAGCCAAGCCCGTCGGGAGACCCAGTACTTC.

This clone was counted a single time. The V gene is TRBV14, the J gene TRBJ2-3; D is perhaps TRBD1 (6 bases). Trimming shortened V by 0 bases and J by 4 bases, and 8 bases separated the two germline ends. The CDR3 spans 14 residues. Germline CDR1 is SGHDN and CDR2 is FVKESK. CDR3 in amino acids: CASSQEDSPDTQYF. The CDR3 nucleotides are TGTGCCAGCAGCCAAGAGGACAGCCCAGATACGCAGTATTTT.

There are a few counts of this clone. The CDR3 reads CASRTGANEQYF. The CDR3 bases are TGTGCCAGCAGGACAGGGGCCAACGAGCAGTACTTC. This chain joins TRBV2 and TRBJ2-7, with 8 bases aligning to TRBD1. With V trimmed by 6 bases and J by 5 bases, 3 bases remained unmatched. Germline CDR1 reads SNHLY; CDR2 reads FYNNEI. The CDR3 is made up of 12 amino acids.

This clone has a handful of counts. The CDR3 nucleotides read TGTGCCAGTAGTAGACGGACAGGTTCCAATGTTGGAAAACTGTTTTTT. It is translated as CASSRRTGSNVGKLFF. The V call is TRBV19, the J call TRBJ1-4; TRBD1 matches at 7 bases. This CDR3 is 16 amino acids long. The ends lost 4 bases at V and 10 bases at J; junction bases unmatched: 15. Germline-derived CDR1 and CDR2 are LNHDA and SQIVND (reference sequence).

The chain has TRBV10-3 and TRBJ1-1; tentatively, D is TRBD1 (6 bases). This CDR3 is built from 11 residues. Germline CDR1 and CDR2: ENHRY and SYGVKD. V dropped 11 bases and J dropped 5 bases, with 12 bases sitting between them. The CDR3 region has the DNA TGTGCCGTGGCCCAGGGGACTGAAGCTTTCTTT. Translated, it gives CAVAQGTEAFF.

A single count supports this clone. The chain couples TRBV6-5 to TRBJ1-6; D perhaps matches TRBD1 (6 bases). Trimming shortened V by 7 bases and J by 5 bases, and 9 bases separated the two germline ends. CDR3 length: 13 amino acids. CDR1 and CDR2 (germline): MNHEY, SVGAGI. The CDR3, as DNA: TGTGCCAGCATAAACAGGGATAATTCACCCCTCCACTTT. Translating it yields CASINRDNSPLHF.

V gene TRBV18 combines with J gene TRBJ2-7; 8 nucleotides align to TRBD2. J lost 3 bases, V lost 3 bases, and 4 bases had no gene match. Per germline, CDR1 KGHSH and CDR2 LQKENI. The CDR3 loop spans 14 amino acids. The CDR3 DNA is TGTGCCAGCTCACCCGGGAGGGGGGGCTACGAGCAGTACTTC. It encodes CASSPGRGGYEQYF.

The chain is built from TRBV2 and TRBJ1-4, with D unclear. The CDR3 spans 13 residues. CDR1 is SNHLY, CDR2 FYNNEI, per germline. With 6 bases removed from V and 10 bases from J, the gap between germline ends came to 15 bases. This CDR3 reads CASRAEAGGKLFF. The CDR3 DNA follows: TGTGCCAGCAGAGCGGAAGCAGGAGGAAAACTGTTTTTT. Full variable domain (outside the CDR3, taken from reference TRBV2 and TRBJ1-4): EPEVTQTPSHQVTQMGQEVILRCVPISNHLYFYWYRQILGQKVEFLVSFYNNEISEKSEIFDDQFSVERPDGSNFTLKIRSTKLEDSAMYFCASRAEAGGKLFFGSGTQLSVL.

This sequence joins TRBV5-5 and TRBJ2-7, with 10 bases aligning to TRBD1. The length of the CDR3 is 14 residues. V lost 7 bases, J lost 4 bases, and 8 bases stayed unmatched. Germline CDR1 is SGHKS and CDR2 is YYEKEE (reference sequence). CDR3 DNA sequence: TGTGCCAGCCGGGGGACAGGGGTTTTATACGAGCAGTACTTC. This codes for CASRGTGVLYEQYF.

J is TRBJ1-1 and V is TRBV10-3; D remains ambiguous. V was clipped by 7 bases and J by 0 bases, with 9 bases between them. The germline V gene encodes CDR1 ENHRY and CDR2 SYGVKD. This CDR3 spans 13 amino acids. The chain's CDR3 is CAIKAGVNTEAFF. Written as DNA, the CDR3 is TGTGCCATCAAGGCCGGAGTGAACACTGAAGCTTTCTTT.

This sequence joins TRBV5-4 and TRBJ2-5; 7 bases match TRBD1. CDR3 length equals 16 residues. CDR1 and CDR2 (germline): SGHNT, YYREEE (reference sequence). Germline trimming cut 4 bases from V and 1 base from J; bases unmatched to any gene: 10. This chain's CDR3 is CASSGDSRGLQETQYF. DNA for the CDR3: TGTGCCAGCAGCGGGGACAGCAGAGGGCTCCAAGAGACCCAGTACTTC.